A selection of T cell receptor beta chains follows, all from one sample in a study of CD8 T cells in Susac syndrome. TCRdb re-derived calls from the immunoSEQ multiplex PCR reads in MiXCR, one entry per CDR3 protein. Among approximately 220,000 distinct CDR3 sequences listed, about 94% were seen once. The sample consisted of CD8+ T cells from PBMCs. These receptors were taken from a human donor with multiple sclerosis. Both conserved end residues are trimmed from each CDR3.

J,V,CDR3
TRBJ1-1,TRBV7-9,ASSLVGTGEPEAF
TRBJ2-1,TRBV4-3,ASSQEATDEQF
TRBJ2-7,TRBV12-3/TRBV12-4,ASSLAFAQSGEQY
TRBJ2-7,TRBV4-1,ASSPAQGPRYEQY
TRBJ2-1,TRBV6-2/TRBV6-3,ASGTSGENEQF
TRBJ2-7,TRBV6-5,ASSYPFREWLPYEQY
TRBJ2-5,TRBV2,ASGGPEETQY
TRBJ2-3,TRBV7-9,ASADPGGTDTQY
TRBJ2-2,TRBV11-2,ASSLDHRTSVTGELF
TRBJ1-5,TRBV20-1,SAIPGGRGNQPQH